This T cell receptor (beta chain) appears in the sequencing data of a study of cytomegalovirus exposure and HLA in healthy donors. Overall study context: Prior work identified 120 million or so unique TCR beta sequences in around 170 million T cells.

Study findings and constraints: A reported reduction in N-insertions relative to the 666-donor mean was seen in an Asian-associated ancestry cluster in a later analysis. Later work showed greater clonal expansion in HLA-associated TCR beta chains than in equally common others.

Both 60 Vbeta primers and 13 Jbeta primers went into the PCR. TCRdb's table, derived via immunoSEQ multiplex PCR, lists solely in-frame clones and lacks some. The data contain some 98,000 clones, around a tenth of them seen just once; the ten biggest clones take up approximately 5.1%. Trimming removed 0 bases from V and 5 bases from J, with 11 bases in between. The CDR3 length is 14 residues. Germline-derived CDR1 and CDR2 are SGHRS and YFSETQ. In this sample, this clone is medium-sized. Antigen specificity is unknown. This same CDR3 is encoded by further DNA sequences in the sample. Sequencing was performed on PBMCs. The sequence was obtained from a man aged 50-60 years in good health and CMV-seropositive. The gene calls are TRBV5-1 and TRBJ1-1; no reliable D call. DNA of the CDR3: TGCGCCAGCAGCTTGGCCGGAGGGTTTACTGAAGCTTTCTTT. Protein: CASSLAGGFTEAFF.